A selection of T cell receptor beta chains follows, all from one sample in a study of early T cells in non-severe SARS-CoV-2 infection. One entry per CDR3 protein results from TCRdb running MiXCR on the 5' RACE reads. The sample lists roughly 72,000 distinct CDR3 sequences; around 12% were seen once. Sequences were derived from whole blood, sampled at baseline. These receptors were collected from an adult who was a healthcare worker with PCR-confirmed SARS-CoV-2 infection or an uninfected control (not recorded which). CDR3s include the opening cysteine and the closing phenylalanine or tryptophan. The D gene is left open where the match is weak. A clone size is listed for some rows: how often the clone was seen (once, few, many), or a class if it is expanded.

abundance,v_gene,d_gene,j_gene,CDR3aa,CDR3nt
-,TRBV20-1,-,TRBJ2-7,CSGVLSYEQYF,TGCAGTGGAGTTCTTTCCTACGAGCAGTACTTC
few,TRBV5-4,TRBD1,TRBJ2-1,CASSLGQGYNEQFF,TGTGCCAGCAGCTTGGGACAGGGGTACAATGAGCAGTTCTTC
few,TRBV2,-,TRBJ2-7,CASSPPRSSSYEQYF,TGTGCCAGCAGTCCGCCTAGGAGTTCCTCCTACGAGCAGTACTTC
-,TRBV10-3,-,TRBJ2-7,CAISESKVGAAGDEQYF,TGTGCCATCAGTGAGTCGAAAGTAGGGGCTGCCGGCGACGAGCAGTACTTC
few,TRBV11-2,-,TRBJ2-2,CASSLMGPGELFF,TGTGCCAGCAGCTTAATGGGGCCCGGGGAGCTGTTTTTT
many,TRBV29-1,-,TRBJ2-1,CSVAWRLSYNEQFF,TGCAGCGTCGCTTGGCGGTTGTCCTACAATGAGCAGTTCTTC
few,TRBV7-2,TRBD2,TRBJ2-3,CASSQSGGYTDTQYF,TGTGCCAGCAGCCAGAGCGGGGGGTACACAGATACGCAGTATTTT
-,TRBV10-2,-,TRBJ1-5,CASRQTPNSNQPQHF,TGCGCCAGCAGGCAGACACCGAATAGCAATCAGCCCCAGCATTTT
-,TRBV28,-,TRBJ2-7,CASSLKATPYYEQYF,TGTGCCAGCAGTTTAAAGGCGACACCTTACTACGAGCAGTACTTC
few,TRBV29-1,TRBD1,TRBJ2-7,CSVEVDRGWYEQYF,TGCAGCGTTGAAGTGGACAGGGGCTGGTACGAGCAGTACTTC
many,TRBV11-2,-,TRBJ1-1,CASSLVAGNTEAFF,TGTGCCAGCAGCTTAGTGGCGGGGAACACTGAAGCTTTCTTT
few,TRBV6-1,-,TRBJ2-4,CASKDLRYSIQYF,TGTGCCAGCAAGGACCTTAGATATAGCATTCAGTACTTC
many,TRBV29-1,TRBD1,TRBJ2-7,CSVAMTGAFYEQYF,TGCAGCGTCGCGATGACAGGGGCTTTCTACGAGCAGTACTTC
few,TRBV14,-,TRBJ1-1,CASSQVAGIEAFF,TGTGCCAGCAGCCAAGTGGCAGGGATTGAAGCTTTCTTT
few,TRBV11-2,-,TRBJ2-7,CASSLGQVYEQYF,TGTGCCAGCAGCCTGGGGCAGGTCTACGAGCAGTACTTC
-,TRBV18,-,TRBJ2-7,CASSAKEGHGSRF,TGTGCCAGCTCCGCAAAGGAGGGACACGGGAGTCGCTTC
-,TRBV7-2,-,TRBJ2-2,CASRQGPNTGELFF,TGTGCCAGCCGCCAAGGCCCGAACACCGGGGAGCTGTTTTTT
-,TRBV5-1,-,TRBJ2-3,CASYRWADTQYF,TGCGCCAGCTATAGGTGGGCAGATACGCAGTATTTT
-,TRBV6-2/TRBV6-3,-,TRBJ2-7,CASSLEVIDYEQYF,TGTGCCAGCAGCCTAGAGGTTATAGACTACGAGCAGTACTTC
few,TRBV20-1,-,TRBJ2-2,CSAQQGKTGELFF,TGCAGTGCTCAGCAGGGGAAAACCGGGGAGCTGTTTTTT
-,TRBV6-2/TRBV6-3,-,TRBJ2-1,CASSYVPAGNEQFF,TGTGCCAGCAGTTACGTCCCAGCGGGCAATGAGCAGTTCTTC
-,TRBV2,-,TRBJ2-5,CATSTVQETQYF,TGTGCCACCTCGACAGTCCAAGAGACCCAGTACTTC
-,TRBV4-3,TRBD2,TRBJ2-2,CASSQDSGGGNTGELFF,TGCGCCAGCAGCCAAGATTCGGGAGGGGGAAACACCGGGGAGCTGTTTTTT
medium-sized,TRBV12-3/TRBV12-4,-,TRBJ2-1,CASSWGVVPSYNEQFF,TGTGCCAGCAGTTGGGGGGTAGTCCCCTCCTACAATGAGCAGTTCTTC
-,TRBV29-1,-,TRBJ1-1,CSVERGSGNTEAFF,TGCAGCGTTGAGAGAGGATCGGGGAACACTGAAGCTTTCTTT
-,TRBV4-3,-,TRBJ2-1,CASSQDARNSEQFF,TGCGCCAGCAGCCAAGATGCCAGGAATAGCGAGCAGTTCTTC
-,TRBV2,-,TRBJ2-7,CASSLETGSSYEQYF,TGTGCCAGCAGTCTTGAGACGGGAAGCTCCTACGAGCAGTACTTC
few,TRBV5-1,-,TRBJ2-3,CATGIVPTDTQYF,TGCGCCACAGGGATCGTTCCCACGGATACGCAGTATTTT
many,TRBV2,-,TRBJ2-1,CASTGTEVLPSEQFF,TGTGCCAGCACTGGGACTGAGGTTCTTCCTAGTGAGCAGTTCTTC
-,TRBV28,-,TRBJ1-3,CASSPEGNGNTIYF,TGTGCCAGCAGTCCCGAGGGGAATGGAAACACCATATATTTT
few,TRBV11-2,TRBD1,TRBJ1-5,CASRSTGTGNQPQHF,TGTGCCAGCCGTTCAACCGGGACAGGGAATCAGCCCCAGCATTTT
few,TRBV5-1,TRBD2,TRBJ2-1,CASSSGTTSYNEQFF,TGCGCCAGCAGCTCCGGGACTACCTCCTACAATGAGCAGTTCTTC
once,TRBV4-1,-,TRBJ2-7,CASSQDRRSSYEQYF,TGCGCCAGCAGCCAAGACCGACGGAGCTCCTACGAGCAGTACTTC
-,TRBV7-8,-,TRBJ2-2,CASNRLVTPGELFF,TGTGCCAGCAACCGACTAGTAACCCCCGGGGAGCTGTTTTTT
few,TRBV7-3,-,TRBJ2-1,CASSQGPLGGQFF,TGTGCCAGCAGCCAGGGGCCCCTAGGGGGGCAGTTCTTC
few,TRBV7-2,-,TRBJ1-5,CASSPSYQGQNQPQHF,TGTGCCAGCAGCCCATCCTATCAGGGGCAAAATCAGCCCCAGCATTTT
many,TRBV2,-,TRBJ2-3,CASSRTAGTDTQYF,TGTGCCAGCAGTCGGACAGCCGGCACAGATACGCAGTATTTT
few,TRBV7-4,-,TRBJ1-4,CASSFKGTATNEKLFF,TGTGCCAGCAGCTTTAAGGGGACCGCAACTAATGAAAAACTGTTTTTT
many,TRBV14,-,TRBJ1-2,CASSRDTRGYTF,TGTGCCAGCAGCCGGGACACACGGGGCTACACCTTC
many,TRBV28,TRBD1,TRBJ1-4,CASSLVGQGALGEKLFF,TGTGCCAGCAGTTTAGTGGGACAGGGGGCGCTTGGTGAAAAACTGTTTTTT
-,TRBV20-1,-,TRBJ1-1,CSARVGKAFF,TGCAGTGCTAGAGTTGGTAAAGCTTTCTTT
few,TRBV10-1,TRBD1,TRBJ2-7,CARTARGTGEPTAYEQYF,TGCGCCAGAACCGCCCGAGGGACAGGGGAACCAACTGCCTACGAGCAGTACTTC
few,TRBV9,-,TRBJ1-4,CASSVATGEKLFF,TGTGCCAGCAGCGTAGCTACTGGTGAAAAACTGTTTTTT
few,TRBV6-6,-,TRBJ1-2,CANSRGVNYGYTF,TGTGCCAACAGCAGGGGTGTTAACTATGGCTACACCTTC
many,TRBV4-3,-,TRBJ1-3,CASSQDYSGPGNTIYF,TGCGCCAGCAGCCAAGATTATTCAGGTCCCGGAAACACCATATATTTT
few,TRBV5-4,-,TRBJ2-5,CASSFQRIGETQYF,TGTGCCAGCAGCTTTCAGAGAATAGGAGAGACCCAGTACTTC
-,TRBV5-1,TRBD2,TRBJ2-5,CASSLGLAAQETQYF,TGCGCCAGCAGCTTGGGACTAGCGGCCCAAGAGACCCAGTACTTC
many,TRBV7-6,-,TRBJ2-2,CASSSTGGISSGELFF,TGTGCCAGCAGCTCCACTGGAGGGATCAGTTCCGGGGAGCTGTTTTTT
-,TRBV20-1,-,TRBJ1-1,CSALYGFMNTEAFF,TGCAGTGCGCTCTACGGTTTCATGAACACTGAAGCTTTCTTT
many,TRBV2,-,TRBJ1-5,CASKGDQTVSNQPQHF,TGTGCCAGCAAGGGGGACCAGACAGTTAGCAATCAGCCCCAGCATTTT
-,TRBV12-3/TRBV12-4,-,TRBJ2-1,CASRGVTNEQFF,TGTGCCAGCAGAGGTGTGACCAATGAGCAGTTCTTC